A selection of T cell receptor beta chains follows, all from one sample in a study of T cells after yellow fever vaccination. Each CDR3 protein is one row after TCRdb ran MiXCR on the 5' RACE reads. The repertoire holds about 340,000 distinct CDR3 sequences, with around 13% as singletons. This specimen was CD4+ T cells sorted from PBMCs, taken 15 days after the yellow fever booster vaccination. These receptors all stem from a man in his late teens or twenties who received the YFV17D yellow fever vaccine. The CDR3 runs from the conserved cysteine through the conserved F or W. D genes are given only for firm matches. Some rows have no size entry. The others give once, few or many, or a class for an expanded clone.

abundance	v_gene	j_gene	d_gene	CDR3aa	CDR3nt
NA	TRBV10-3	TRBJ2-1	NA	CAPPAQYNEQFF	TGTGCCCCGCCGGCCCAATACAATGAGCAGTTCTTC
NA	TRBV6-2/TRBV6-3	TRBJ2-5	NA	CASRRQETQYF	TGTGCCAGCAGGCGTCAAGAGACCCAGTACTTC
few	TRBV27	TRBJ1-6	TRBD1	CASSQQGASSPLHF	TGTGCCAGCAGTCAACAGGGGGCCAGTTCACCCCTCCACTTT
few	TRBV4-1	TRBJ2-3	NA	CASSRTRDTTDTQYF	TGCGCCAGCAGCCGGACACGGGACACGACAGATACGCAGTATTTT
NA	TRBV12-3/TRBV12-4	TRBJ2-6	NA	CASWAGANVLTF	TGTGCCAGCTGGGCTGGGGCCAACGTCCTGACTTTC
NA	TRBV6-6	TRBJ2-1	NA	CASIWGGNTKEQFF	TGTGCCAGCATTTGGGGTGGAAATACGAAAGAGCAGTTCTTC
few	TRBV5-1	TRBJ2-2	TRBD1	CASSWTGTDHGELFF	TGCGCCAGCAGCTGGACAGGGACAGATCACGGGGAGCTGTTTTTT
NA	TRBV3-1	TRBJ2-1	NA	CASSQDPMNEQFF	TGTGCCAGCAGCCAAGATCCAATGAATGAGCAGTTCTTC
NA	TRBV20-1	TRBJ2-1	NA	CSATHNEQFF	TGCAGTGCTACCCACAATGAGCAGTTCTTC
NA	TRBV24-1	TRBJ1-2	TRBD1	CATSDPTGTDYGYTF	TGTGCCACCAGTGACCCAACCGGGACAGACTATGGCTACACCTTC
few	TRBV7-2	TRBJ2-7	NA	CASSLATGYEQYF	TGTGCCAGCAGCTTAGCAACGGGGTACGAGCAGTACTTC
NA	TRBV11-2	TRBJ2-2	NA	CASSSLQNTGELFF	TGTGCCAGCAGCTCTCTACAAAACACCGGGGAGCTGTTTTTT
NA	TRBV7-9	TRBJ2-7	TRBD2	CASSPAGSRNEQYF	TGTGCCAGCAGTCCAGCGGGGTCCCGGAACGAGCAGTACTTC
NA	TRBV6-5	TRBJ2-3	TRBD2	CASSLLAGFTDTQYF	TGTGCCAGCAGTCTACTAGCGGGATTCACAGATACGCAGTATTTT
NA	TRBV20-1	TRBJ2-1	NA	CSARGAGLEQFF	TGCAGTGCTAGAGGGGCAGGGCTTGAGCAGTTCTTC
few	TRBV3-1	TRBJ2-1	NA	CASSQDLGDPYNEQFF	TGTGCCAGCAGCCAAGACTTAGGGGACCCGTACAATGAGCAGTTCTTC
NA	TRBV20-1	TRBJ2-3	TRBD2	CSACLTAGNPDTQYF	TGCAGTGCTTGCCTTACAGCGGGGAATCCAGATACGCAGTATTTT
few	TRBV7-2	TRBJ1-5	NA	CASSFGRGMGNQPQHF	TGTGCCAGCAGCTTCGGCAGGGGTATGGGCAATCAGCCCCAGCATTTT
many	TRBV25-1	TRBJ1-6	NA	CASGQQPGSPLHF	TGTGCCAGCGGACAACAACCGGGGTCACCCCTCCACTTT
NA	TRBV11-2	TRBJ2-3	NA	CASSLASWIDTQYF	TGTGCCAGCAGCTTAGCCTCTTGGATAGATACGCAGTATTTT
NA	TRBV7-3	TRBJ2-2	TRBD2	CASSPGLAGISGELFF	TGTGCCAGCAGCCCGGGACTAGCGGGGATTTCCGGGGAGCTGTTTTTT
NA	TRBV6-2/TRBV6-3	TRBJ2-3	TRBD1	CASSYWTGSTDTQYF	TGTGCCAGCAGTTACTGGACAGGGAGCACAGATACGCAGTATTTT
NA	TRBV19	TRBJ1-1	NA	CASTKDTNTEAFF	TGTGCCAGTACCAAGGACACGAACACTGAAGCTTTCTTT
many	TRBV7-9	TRBJ1-1	NA	CASSVRTGTEAFF	TGTGCCAGCAGCGTTAGAACCGGGACTGAAGCTTTCTTT
NA	TRBV7-9	TRBJ1-3	TRBD1	CASSLQGALSGNTIYF	TGTGCCAGCAGCTTACAGGGGGCTCTCTCTGGAAACACCATATATTTT
few	TRBV21-1	TRBJ2-5	NA	CASSKVKWAFQETQYF	TGTGCCAGCAGCAAAGTAAAGTGGGCTTTCCAAGAGACCCAGTACTTC
many	TRBV5-1	TRBJ1-2	NA	CASSALDSSYGYTF	TGCGCCAGCAGCGCCTTGGACAGCTCATATGGCTACACCTTC
many	TRBV15	TRBJ2-1	TRBD2	CATGLAGVAEQFF	TGTGCCACTGGACTAGCGGGGGTCGCCGAGCAGTTCTTC
few	TRBV3-1	TRBJ2-3	NA	CASSQAGGSTDTQYF	TGTGCCAGCAGCCAAGCAGGGGGGTCCACAGATACGCAGTATTTT
NA	TRBV6-2/TRBV6-3	TRBJ2-1	NA	CASSQSYYNEQFF	TGTGCCAGCAGCCAGTCCTACTACAATGAGCAGTTCTTC
NA	TRBV2	TRBJ2-2	TRBD2	CAGAPSGVTGELFF	TGTGCCGGGGCGCCTAGCGGGGTGACCGGGGAGCTGTTTTTT
NA	TRBV6-1	TRBJ1-1	NA	CASSESGKGEAFF	TGTGCCAGCAGTGAATCAGGGAAGGGTGAAGCTTTCTTT
few	TRBV10-3	TRBJ2-3	TRBD2	CAVSGGYTDTQYF	TGTGCCGTGTCCGGGGGGTACACAGATACGCAGTATTTT
few	TRBV10-3	TRBJ1-3	NA	CAISDPQLGNTIYF	TGTGCCATCAGCGACCCACAGCTTGGAAACACCATATATTTT
NA	TRBV7-2	TRBJ2-3	TRBD2	CASSRGLAGLTDTQYF	TGTGCCAGCAGCCGGGGACTAGCGGGATTAACAGATACGCAGTATTTT
many	TRBV6-5	TRBJ2-2	TRBD2	CASSYSAGGVTGELFF	TGTGCCAGCAGTTACTCCGCGGGGGGTGTCACCGGGGAGCTGTTTTTT
NA	TRBV12-3/TRBV12-4	TRBJ2-7	NA	CASGRNYEQYF	TGTGCCAGTGGTCGGAACTACGAGCAGTACTTC
many	TRBV6-1	TRBJ2-5	NA	CASSDSVPYTQYF	TGTGCCAGCAGTGACTCTGTCCCCTATACCCAGTACTTC
NA	TRBV12-3/TRBV12-4	TRBJ2-3	TRBD2	CASAPGAGAIDTQYF	TGTGCCAGCGCCCCAGGAGCGGGGGCGATAGATACGCAGTATTTT
few	TRBV5-1	TRBJ1-5	NA	CASSSQGGSNQPQHF	TGCGCCAGCAGCTCGCAGGGTGGCAGCAATCAGCCCCAGCATTTT
NA	TRBV28	TRBJ2-5	NA	CASIGRYQTQYF	TGTGCCAGCATAGGGCGGTACCAGACCCAGTACTTC
NA	TRBV30	TRBJ1-1	NA	CAWSADTRTEAFF	TGTGCCTGGAGTGCGGACACCCGAACTGAAGCTTTCTTT
NA	TRBV20-1	TRBJ2-2	TRBD2	CSASTSGGVTGELFF	TGCAGTGCTTCGACTAGCGGGGGGGTTACCGGGGAGCTGTTTTTT
many	TRBV4-3	TRBJ2-4	TRBD1	CASSRQGTGGWAKNIQYF	TGCGCCAGCAGCAGACAGGGAACGGGCGGTTGGGCCAAAAACATTCAGTACTTC